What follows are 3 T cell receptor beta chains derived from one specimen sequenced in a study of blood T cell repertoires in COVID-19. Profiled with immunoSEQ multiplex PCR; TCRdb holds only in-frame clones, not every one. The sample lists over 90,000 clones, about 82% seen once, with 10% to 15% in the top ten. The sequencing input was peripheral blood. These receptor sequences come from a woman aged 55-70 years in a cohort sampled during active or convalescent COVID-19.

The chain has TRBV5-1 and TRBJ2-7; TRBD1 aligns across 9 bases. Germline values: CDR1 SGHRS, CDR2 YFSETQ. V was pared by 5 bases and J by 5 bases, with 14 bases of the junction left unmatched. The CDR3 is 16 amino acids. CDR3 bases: TGCGCCAGCAGTCAGACAGGGGGAGGGTTTGGCCACGAGCAGTACTTC. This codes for CASSQTGGGFGHEQYF.

Here the CDR3 DNA reads TGTGCCAGCAGCTTGGAATGGGGGTGGACAGGGGGCACTGAAGCTTTCTTT. Encoded protein: CASSLEWGWTGGTEAFF. The chain uses TRBV5-8 and TRBJ1-1, with 10 bases that match TRBD1. Germline trimming cut 0 bases from V and 4 bases from J; bases unmatched to any gene: 9. Germline-derived CDR1 and CDR2 are SGHTS and YDEGEE. CDR3 length: 17 amino acids.

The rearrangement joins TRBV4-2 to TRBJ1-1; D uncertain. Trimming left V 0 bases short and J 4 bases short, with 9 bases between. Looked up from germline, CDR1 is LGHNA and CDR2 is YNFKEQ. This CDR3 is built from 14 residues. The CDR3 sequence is CASSQELGSTEAFF. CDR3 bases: TGTGCCAGCAGCCAAGAGTTGGGGAGCACTGAAGCTTTCTTT.